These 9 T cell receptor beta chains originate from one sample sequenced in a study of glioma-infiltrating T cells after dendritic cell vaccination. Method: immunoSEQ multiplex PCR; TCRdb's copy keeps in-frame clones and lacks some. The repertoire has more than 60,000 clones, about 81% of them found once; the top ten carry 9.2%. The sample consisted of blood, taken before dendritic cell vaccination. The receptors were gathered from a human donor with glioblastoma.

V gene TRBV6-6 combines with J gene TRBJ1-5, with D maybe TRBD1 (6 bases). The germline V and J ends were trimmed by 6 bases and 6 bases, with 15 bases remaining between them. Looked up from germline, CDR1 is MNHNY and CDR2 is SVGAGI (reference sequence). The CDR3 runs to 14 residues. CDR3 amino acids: CASSLQGRGQPQHF. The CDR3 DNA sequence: TGTGCCAGCAGCCTACAGGGTCGGGGTCAGCCCCAGCATTTT.

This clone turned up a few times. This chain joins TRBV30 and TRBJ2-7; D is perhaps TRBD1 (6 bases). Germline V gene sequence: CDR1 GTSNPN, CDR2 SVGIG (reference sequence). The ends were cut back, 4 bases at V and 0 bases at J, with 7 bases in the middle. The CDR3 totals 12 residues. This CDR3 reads CAWKGGSYEQYF. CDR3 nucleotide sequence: TGTGCCTGGAAAGGGGGCTCCTACGAGCAGTACTTC.

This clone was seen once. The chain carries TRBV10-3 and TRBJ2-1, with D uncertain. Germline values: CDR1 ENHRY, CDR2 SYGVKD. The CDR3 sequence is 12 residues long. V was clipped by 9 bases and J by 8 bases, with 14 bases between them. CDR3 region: CAMILRIYEQFF. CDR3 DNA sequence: TGTGCCATGATTCTCAGGATCTATGAGCAGTTCTTC.

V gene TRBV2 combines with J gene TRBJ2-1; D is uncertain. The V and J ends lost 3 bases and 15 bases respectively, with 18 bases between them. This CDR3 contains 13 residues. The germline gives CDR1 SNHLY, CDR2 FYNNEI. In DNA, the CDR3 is TGTGCCAGCAGTGATGGCCAGCGAGCATCCTGGTTCTTC. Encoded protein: CASSDGQRASWFF.

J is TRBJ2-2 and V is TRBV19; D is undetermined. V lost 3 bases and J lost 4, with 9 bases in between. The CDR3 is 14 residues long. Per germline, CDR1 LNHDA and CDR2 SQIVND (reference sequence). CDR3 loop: CASSIGIPTGELFF. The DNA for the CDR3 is TGTGCCAGTAGTATCGGTATCCCCACCGGGGAGCTGTTTTTT.

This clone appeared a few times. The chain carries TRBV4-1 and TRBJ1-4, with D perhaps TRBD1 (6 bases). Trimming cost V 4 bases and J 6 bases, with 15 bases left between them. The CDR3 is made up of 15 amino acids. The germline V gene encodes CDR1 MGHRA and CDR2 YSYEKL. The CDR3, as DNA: TGCGCCAGCAGCCGCGAGGGGAGACAGGATGAAAAACTGTTTTTT. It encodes CASSREGRQDEKLFF.

The CDR3 bases are TGTGCCAGTAGTAGGCCTGTAGGGACTAGTCCAGATACGCAGTATTTT. Its protein is CASSRPVGTSPDTQYF. The V gene is TRBV19, the J gene TRBJ2-3; 8 bases fit TRBD2. Trimming removed 4 bases from V and 4 bases from J; junction bases left unmatched: 10. There are 16 residues in the CDR3. CDR1 and CDR2 from the germline V gene are LNHDA and SQIVND (reference sequence). The full variable domain, in which reference TRBV19 and TRBJ2-3 provide the parts outside the CDR3, is DGGITQSPKYLFRKEGQNVTLSCEQNLNHDAMYWYRQDPGQGLRLIYYSQIVNDFQKGDIAEGYSVSREKKESFPLTVTSAQKNPTAFYLCASSRPVGTSPDTQYFGPGTRLTVL.

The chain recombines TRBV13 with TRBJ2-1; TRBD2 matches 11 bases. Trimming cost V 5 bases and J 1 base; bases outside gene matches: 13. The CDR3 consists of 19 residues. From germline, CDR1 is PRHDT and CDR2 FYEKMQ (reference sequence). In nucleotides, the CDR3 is TGTGCCAGCAGCACCGCTCGGCTAGCGGGGGGTTTATCCTACAATGAGCAGTTCTTC. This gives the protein CASSTARLAGGLSYNEQFF.

CDR3 coding DNA: TGTGCCAGCAGCCTTAACGGGGGGGCTTACGAGCAGTACTTC. Translating it yields CASSLNGGAYEQYF. The rearrangement uses TRBV7-2 and TRBJ2-7, with 8 bases aligning to TRBD2. The V segment lost 5 bases and the J segment 4 bases; nucleotides outside the gene matches: 7. CDR3 length: 14 amino acids. Per the germline V gene, CDR1 is SGHTA and CDR2 is FQGNSA.